One and the same sample provided the 26 T cell receptor beta chains below, sequenced in a study of blood T cell repertoires in COVID-19. The protocol was immunoSEQ multiplex PCR, while the TCRdb copy is restricted to in-frame clones and leaves out a portion. Here the sample spans approximately 74,000 clones, around 86% being singletons. Sequencing input: peripheral blood. All receptors derive from a woman in her sixties with acute or convalescent COVID-19.

J is TRBJ2-7 and V is TRBV27; 11 bases are a match to TRBD1. The CDR3 has 14 residues. The J segment lost 3 bases and the V segment lost 6 bases, leaving 4 bases of the junction unmatched. Germline-derived CDR1 and CDR2 are MNHEY and SMNVEV (reference sequence). The CDR3 region has the DNA TGTGCCAGCAGGGGGACAGGGGGACACTACGAGCAGTACTTC. This gives the protein CASRGTGGHYEQYF.

CDR3 nucleotides: TGTGCCAGCAGTGGGGCGTGGGGTAACACCGGGACTAGCGGGAGTAATGAGCAGTTCTTC. This encodes CASSGAWGNTGTSGSNEQFF. The gene calls are TRBV28 and TRBJ2-1; 14 bases line up with TRBD2. The CDR3 extends over 20 amino acids. Unmatched junction bases numbered 19, after V lost 5 bases and J lost 7 bases. Germline V gene data show CDR1 as MDHEN and CDR2 as SYDVKM.

This sequence joins TRBV29-1 and TRBJ1-1; 7 positions agree with TRBD1. This CDR3 is 14 amino acids long. Per the germline V gene, CDR1 is SQVTM and CDR2 is ANQGSEA. V was clipped by 7 bases and J by 2 bases; unmatched bases: 10. The DNA for the CDR3 is TGCAGCGGCCTGGGACAGCTAAGTAACACTGAAGCTTTCTTT. This encodes CSGLGQLSNTEAFF. The variable domain in full, completed from reference TRBV29-1 and TRBJ1-1, reads SAVISQKPSRDICQRGTSLTIQCQVDSQVTMMFWYRQQPGQSLTLIATANQGSEATYESGFVIDKFPISRPNLTFSTLTVSNMSPEDSSIYLCSGLGQLSNTEAFFGQGTRLTVV.

On this clone: Other DNA sequences in the sample encode the same CDR3. The chain couples TRBV5-1 to TRBJ2-5, with a weak D call TRBD2 (5 bases). There are 14 residues in the CDR3. Germline V gene data show CDR1 as SGHRS and CDR2 as YFSETQ. V was clipped by 0 bases and J by 0 bases, with 6 bases between them. In DNA, the CDR3 is TGCGCCAGCAGCTTGGGCGGGTACCAAGAGACCCAGTACTTC. This encodes CASSLGGYQETQYF.

The chain combines TRBV6-5 with TRBJ2-7, with D hard to call. Germline V gene sequence: CDR1 MNHEY, CDR2 SVGAGI. The ends were cut back, 2 bases at V and 4 bases at J, with 12 bases in the middle. CDR3 size: 14 residues. The CDR3 DNA follows: TGTGCCAGCAGTTACAGGCCCGACGGGTACGAGCAGTACTTC. This gives the protein CASSYRPDGYEQYF.

V gene TRBV29-1 combines with J gene TRBJ2-2, with no clear D. The V end was cut by 5 bases, the J end by 7 bases, with 14 bases between. The CDR3 sequence is 13 residues long. Germline V gives CDR1 SQVTM, CDR2 ANQGSEA. CDR3 nucleotides: TGCAGCGTTTTACGAGTAGAGGACGGGGAGCTGTTTTTT. This codes for CSVLRVEDGELFF.

The chain has TRBV5-1 and TRBJ2-7, with TRBD2 matching 7 bases. The CDR3 totals 14 residues. Germline-derived CDR1 and CDR2 are SGHRS and YFSETQ. V trimming: 3 bases; J trimming: 4 bases; junction bases outside the gene matches: 7. The CDR3 DNA reads TGCGCCAGCAGCTCGACCGGGACTACTTACGAGCAGTACTTC. Translated: CASSSTGTTYEQYF.

J is TRBJ2-5 and V is TRBV19; weak D call: TRBD1 (6 bases). Germline lookup yields CDR1 LNHDA and CDR2 SQIVND (reference sequence). The CDR3 loop spans 14 amino acids. V was pared by 1 base and J by 6 bases, with 12 bases between. For the CDR3, the DNA is TGTGCCAGTAGTATAGGTACAGGGCAGCAGACCCAGTACTTC. Amino acids: CASSIGTGQQTQYF. Full variable domain (missing parts from reference TRBV19 and TRBJ2-5): DGGITQSPKYLFRKEGQNVTLSCEQNLNHDAMYWYRQDPGQGLRLIYYSQIVNDFQKGDIAEGYSVSREKKESFPLTVTSAQKNPTAFYLCASSIGTGQQTQYFGPGTRLLVL.

The genes are TRBV2 and TRBJ2-6; D call uncertain. The germline gives CDR1 SNHLY, CDR2 FYNNEI. The CDR3 extends over 14 amino acids. V was cut by 3 bases and J by 3 bases, with 6 bases left in between. The CDR3: CASSESVGANVLTF. The DNA of the CDR3 is TGTGCCAGCAGTGAGTCGGTTGGGGCCAACGTCCTGACTTTC.

The chain couples TRBV28 to TRBJ1-2; D unclear. Germline V gene sequence: CDR1 MDHEN, CDR2 SYDVKM. There are 15 residues in the CDR3. The V gene lost 8 bases and the J gene lost 8 bases, with 24 bases spanning the gap. Here the CDR3 DNA reads TGTGCCAGCTGTTCCGCCCCGAAGAGCTGGGAGGGCTACACCTTC. This gives the protein CASCSAPKSWEGYTF.

The chain is built from TRBV7-2 and TRBJ2-3; 8 bases match TRBD2. In germline, CDR1 is SGHTA, CDR2 FQGNSA. The CDR3 totals 16 residues. Trimming at V came to 6 bases and at J to 0 bases, leaving 8 bases not matched to a gene. The CDR3 is CASRLAPSGSTDTQYF. CDR3 DNA: TGTGCCAGCAGACTAGCCCCTAGCGGGAGCACAGATACGCAGTATTTT. Together with reference TRBV7-2 and TRBJ2-3, the CDR3 gives the full variable domain: GAGVSQSPSNKVTEKGKDVELRCDPISGHTALYWYRQSLGQGLEFLIYFQGNSAPDKSGLPSDRFSAERTGGSVSTLTIQRTQQEDSAVYLCASRLAPSGSTDTQYFGPGTRLTVL.

V gene TRBV5-1 combines with J gene TRBJ1-1, with D hard to call. The germline V gene encodes CDR1 SGHRS and CDR2 YFSETQ. Between the trimmed V and J ends, which lost 7 bases and 4 bases, there was a span of 14 bases. The CDR3 sequence is 13 residues long. The chain's CDR3 is CASRRSGSTEAFF. CDR3 sequence (DNA): TGCGCCAGCCGTCGATCGGGGAGCACTGAAGCTTTCTTT.

The chain carries TRBV7-2 and TRBJ2-3, with 9 nucleotides matching TRBD2. CDR1 is SGHTA and CDR2 is FQGNSA in the germline V gene. The CDR3 covers 17 residues. V gave up 5 bases and J gave up 3 bases; unmatched junction bases: 12. The CDR3 loop reads CASSHSGAGGPTDTQYF. DNA of the CDR3: TGTGCCAGCAGCCACTCGGGGGCGGGAGGGCCGACAGATACGCAGTATTTT.

The rearrangement links TRBV7-9 to TRBJ1-1, with TRBD1 matching 8 bases. The germline V gene encodes CDR1 SEHNR and CDR2 FQNEAQ (reference sequence). Trimming cost V 2 bases and J 4 bases; bases outside gene matches: 6. This CDR3 contains 15 residues. CDR3 sequence (DNA): TGTGCCAGCAGCTTATTCGGTACAGGGGGCACTGAAGCTTTCTTT. This codes for CASSLFGTGGTEAFF.

The chain uses TRBV3-1 (or the pseudogene TRBV3-2) and TRBJ1-2; 7 bases fit TRBD1. CDR3 length equals 15 residues. J gave up 3 bases and V 0 bases, and 4 bases lay outside the gene matches. The germline V gene encodes CDR1 LGHDT and CDR2 YNNKEL (reference sequence). The CDR3 here is CASSQEQTGYYGYTF. CDR3 coding DNA: TGTGCCAGCAGCCAAGAACAGACAGGGTACTATGGCTACACCTTC.

This clone was recorded only once. The V gene is TRBV5-5, the J gene TRBJ2-5, with 9 bases matching TRBD1. V shed 4 bases and J 5 bases; nucleotides not matched to a gene: 12. Germline loops: CDR1 SGHKS, CDR2 YYEKEE (reference sequence). The CDR3 has 16 amino acids. CDR3 loop: CASSPPPGQGFETQYF. The CDR3 DNA reads TGTGCCAGCAGCCCGCCCCCGGGACAGGGTTTCGAGACCCAGTACTTC.

The V call is TRBV18, the J call TRBJ1-6; 9 bases are shared with TRBD1. Germline CDR1 is KGHSH and CDR2 is LQKENI. J gave up 7 bases and V 2 bases, and 3 bases lay outside the gene matches. This CDR3 is 15 amino acids long. CDR3 sequence reads: CASSPGTGTNSPLHF. In nucleotides, the CDR3 is TGTGCCAGCTCACCAGGGACAGGGACCAATTCACCCCTCCACTTT. Full variable domain (remainder filled in from reference TRBV18 and TRBJ1-6): NAGVMQNPRHLVRRRGQEARLRCSPMKGHSHVYWYRQLPEEGLKFMVYLQKENIIDESGMPKERFSAEFPKEGPSILRIQQVVRGDSAAYFCASSPGTGTNSPLHFGNGTRLTVT.

The rearrangement links TRBV9 to TRBJ2-4; 10 nucleotides align to TRBD1. The J segment lost 6 bases and the V segment lost 0 bases, leaving 6 bases of the junction unmatched. CDR1 is SGDLS, CDR2 YYNGEE, per germline. The CDR3 loop spans 16 amino acids. The CDR3 here is CASSVEGTGVPNIQYF. Written as DNA, the CDR3 is TGTGCCAGCAGCGTAGAGGGGACAGGGGTCCCAAACATTCAGTACTTC.

The genes are TRBV10-3 and TRBJ2-5; D might be TRBD1 (5 bases). The CDR3 extends over 16 amino acids. The V end was cut by 4 bases, the J end by 5 bases, with 20 bases between. CDR1 and CDR2 from the germline V gene are ENHRY and SYGVKD. CDR3 sequence: CAISVVAQSPGETQYF. CDR3 DNA sequence: TGTGCCATCAGTGTGGTGGCTCAATCCCCAGGGGAGACCCAGTACTTC.

This clone was seen more than once but under ten times. The gene calls are TRBV7-2 and TRBJ2-1; 7 nucleotides match TRBD2. The CDR3 length is 15 residues. CDR1 is SGHTA, CDR2 FQGNSA, per germline. Trimming removed 2 bases from V and 9 bases from J; junction bases left unmatched: 10. CDR3 in DNA: TGTGCCAGCAGCTTAACGAGCGGGGAGTGGGCTGAGCAGTTCTTC. This translates into CASSLTSGEWAEQFF.

The genes are TRBV29-1 and TRBJ1-1; weak D call: TRBD1 (5 bases). The CDR3 extends over 13 amino acids. V shed 4 bases and J shed 1 base, with 10 bases lying between them. Germline CDR1 is SQVTM and CDR2 is ANQGSEA. The CDR3 DNA follows: TGCAGCGTTGGGCGGGGGGGGAACACTGAAGCTTTCTTT. It yields the protein CSVGRGGNTEAFF.

This chain links TRBV6-2 or TRBV6-3 with TRBJ2-7; 9 positions agree with TRBD2. The CDR3 is made up of 14 amino acids. The trim removed 1 base at V and 7 bases at J, leaving 5 bases unmatched. Looked up from germline, CDR1 is MNHEY and CDR2 is SVGEGT. The DNA for the CDR3 is TGTGCCAGCAGTTACTTGACTAGCGGCAGGGAGCAGTACTTC. Protein: CASSYLTSGREQYF.

The chain joins TRBV18 to TRBJ1-2; a weak D match, TRBD1 (6 bases). Between the trimmed V and J ends, which lost 4 bases and 8 bases, there was a span of 17 bases. This CDR3 has 14 residues. Germline V gene lookup returns CDR1 KGHSH and CDR2 LQKENI. The CDR3 region is CASSRDTSSRGYTF. In nucleotides, the CDR3 is TGTGCCAGCTCACGGGACACTTCTTCTCGAGGCTACACCTTC. The full variable domain, rest sourced from reference TRBV18 and TRBJ1-2, is NAGVMQNPRHLVRRRGQEARLRCSPMKGHSHVYWYRQLPEEGLKFMVYLQKENIIDESGMPKERFSAEFPKEGPSILRIQQVVRGDSAAYFCASSRDTSSRGYTFGSGTRLTVV.

V and J are TRBV18 and TRBJ1-1, with D perhaps matching TRBD1 (6 bases). Trimming took off 3 bases at V and 6 bases at J, with 11 bases between the two ends. This CDR3 is 13 amino acids long. Germline-derived CDR1 and CDR2 are KGHSH and LQKENI. The DNA for the CDR3 is TGTGCCAGCTCACCCGGGGAGGGGGCTGAAGCTTTCTTT. Residues: CASSPGEGAEAFF.

The chain couples TRBV28 to TRBJ2-7, with D perhaps matching TRBD1 (6 bases). Germline CDR1 and CDR2: MDHEN and SYDVKM. CDR3 length: 14 residues. V was trimmed by 2 bases and J by 4 bases, leaving 12 bases between them. The CDR3 DNA reads TGTGCCAGCAGTTTAGGCCGCAGGGGATACGAGCAGTACTTC. This encodes CASSLGRRGYEQYF.

The chain uses TRBV5-5 and TRBJ2-7, with 13 nucleotides matching TRBD2. Trimming cost V 4 bases and J 4 bases; bases outside gene matches: 5. This CDR3 contains 15 residues. Germline V CDR1 and CDR2: SGHKS, YYEKEE (reference sequence). The CDR3 DNA reads as TGTGCCAGCAGCCCCGGACTAGCGGGAGAGTACGAGCAGTACTTC. Its protein product is CASSPGLAGEYEQYF.